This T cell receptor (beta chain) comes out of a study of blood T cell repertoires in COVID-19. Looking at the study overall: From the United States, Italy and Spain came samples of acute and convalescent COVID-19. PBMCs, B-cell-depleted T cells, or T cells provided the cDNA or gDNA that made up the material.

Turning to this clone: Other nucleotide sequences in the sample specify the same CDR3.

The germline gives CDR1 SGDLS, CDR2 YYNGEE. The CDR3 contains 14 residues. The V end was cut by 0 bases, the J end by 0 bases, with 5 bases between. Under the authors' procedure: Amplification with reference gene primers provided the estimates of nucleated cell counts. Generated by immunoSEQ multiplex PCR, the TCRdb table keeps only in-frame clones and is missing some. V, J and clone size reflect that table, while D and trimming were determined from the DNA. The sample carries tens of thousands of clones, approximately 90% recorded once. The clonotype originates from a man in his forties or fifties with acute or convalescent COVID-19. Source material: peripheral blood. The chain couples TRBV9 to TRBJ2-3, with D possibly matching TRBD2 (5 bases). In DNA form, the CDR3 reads TGTGCCAGCAGCGTAGGAGGGAGCACAGATACGCAGTATTTT. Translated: CASSVGGSTDTQYF.